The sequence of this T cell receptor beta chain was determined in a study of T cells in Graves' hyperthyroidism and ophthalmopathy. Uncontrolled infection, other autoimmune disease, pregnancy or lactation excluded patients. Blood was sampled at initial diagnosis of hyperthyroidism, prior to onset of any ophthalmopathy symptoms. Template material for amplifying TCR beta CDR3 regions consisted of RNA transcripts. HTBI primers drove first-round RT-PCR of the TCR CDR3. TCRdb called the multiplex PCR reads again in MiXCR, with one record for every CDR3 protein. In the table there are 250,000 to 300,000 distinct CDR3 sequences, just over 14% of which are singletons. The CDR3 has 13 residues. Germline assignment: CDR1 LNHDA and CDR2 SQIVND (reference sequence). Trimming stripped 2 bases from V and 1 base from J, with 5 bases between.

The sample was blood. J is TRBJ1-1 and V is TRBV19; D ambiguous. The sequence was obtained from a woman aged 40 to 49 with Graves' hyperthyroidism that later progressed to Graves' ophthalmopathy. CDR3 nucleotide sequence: TGTGCCAGTAGTATAACAGAGAACACTGAAGCTTTCTTT. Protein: CASSITENTEAFF.